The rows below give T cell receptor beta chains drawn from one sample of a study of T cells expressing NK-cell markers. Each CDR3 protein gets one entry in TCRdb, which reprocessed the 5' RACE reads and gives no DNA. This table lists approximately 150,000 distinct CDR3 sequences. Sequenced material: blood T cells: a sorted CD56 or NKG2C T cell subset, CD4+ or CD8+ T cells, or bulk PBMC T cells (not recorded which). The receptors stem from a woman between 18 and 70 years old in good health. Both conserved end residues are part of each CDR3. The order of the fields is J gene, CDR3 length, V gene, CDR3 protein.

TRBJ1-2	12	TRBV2	CASSKENYGYTF
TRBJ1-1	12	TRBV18	CASSFRPTTAFF
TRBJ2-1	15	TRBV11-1	CASSFSGWGYNEQFF
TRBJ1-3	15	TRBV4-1	CASSQPWSSGNTIYF
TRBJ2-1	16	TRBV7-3	CASSLIAGGQKHEQFF
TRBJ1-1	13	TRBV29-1	CSAREGMNTEAFF
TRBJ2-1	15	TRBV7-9	CASNSGPSPYNEQFF
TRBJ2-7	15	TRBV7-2	CASSFSSGGGYEQYF
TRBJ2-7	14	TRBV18	CASSPRAGSYEQYF
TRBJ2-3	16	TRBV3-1	CASSIDIRPSRVTQYF
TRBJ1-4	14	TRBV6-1	CASSEAGAAEKLFF
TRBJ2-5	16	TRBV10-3	CAISEKELAGKETQYF
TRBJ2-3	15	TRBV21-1	CASSKEREGRDTQYF
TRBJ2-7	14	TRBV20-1	CSAKWDRGFYEQYF
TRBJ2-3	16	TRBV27	CASSPTTQPSTDTQYF
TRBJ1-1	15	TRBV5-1	CASSFRDSPHTEAFF
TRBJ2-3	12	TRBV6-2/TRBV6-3	CASSYLYLAQYF
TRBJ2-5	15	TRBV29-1	CSVDLHSRPGETQYF
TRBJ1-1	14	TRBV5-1	CASSLDGHGTEAFF
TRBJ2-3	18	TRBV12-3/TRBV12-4	CASTPSGMYYSSTDTQYF
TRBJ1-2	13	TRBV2	CASSVDKATGYTF
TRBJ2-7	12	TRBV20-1	CSTRVKNYEQYF
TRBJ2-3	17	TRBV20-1	CSAPGQGVSSCTDTQYF
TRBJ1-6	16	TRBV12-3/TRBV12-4	CASSGGTGNVNSPLHF
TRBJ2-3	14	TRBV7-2	CASSPSSRTDTQYF
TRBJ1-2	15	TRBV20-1	CSASGGGGAIYGYTF
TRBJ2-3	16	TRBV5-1	CASSLGAGFQTDTQYF
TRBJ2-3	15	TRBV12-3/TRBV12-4	CASSGSSRGTDTQYF
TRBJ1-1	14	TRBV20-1	CSAREADKGTEAFF
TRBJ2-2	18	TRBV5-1	CASSLTGGLDVNTGELFF
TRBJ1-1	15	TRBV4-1	CASSQADREIAEAFF
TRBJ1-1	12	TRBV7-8	CASSLERDRTFF
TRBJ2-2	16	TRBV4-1	CASSQDQFPNTGELFF
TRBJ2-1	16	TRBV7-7	CASSLEAGTGWNEQFF
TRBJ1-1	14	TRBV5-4	CASSSGTANTEAFF
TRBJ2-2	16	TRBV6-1	CASSAGQGAYTGELFF
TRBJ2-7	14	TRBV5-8	CASTGRTLTYEQYF
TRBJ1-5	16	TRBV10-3	CAISESGIYSNQPQHF
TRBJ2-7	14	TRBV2	CASSPGRGLHEQYF
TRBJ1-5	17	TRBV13	CASSFPGPHYSNQPQHF
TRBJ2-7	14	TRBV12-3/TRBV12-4	CASSRGGGNSEQYF
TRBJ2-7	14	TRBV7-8	CASSLQGGVYEQYF
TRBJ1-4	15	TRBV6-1	CASRRRQGPIEKLFF
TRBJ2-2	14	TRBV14	CASRGLAGTGELFF
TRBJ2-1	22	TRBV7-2	CASSFPQLGKGLAEASYNEQFF
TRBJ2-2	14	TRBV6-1	CASHEMANAGELFF
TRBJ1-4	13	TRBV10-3	CAISGQTNEKLFF
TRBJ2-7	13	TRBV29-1	CSVVGQGAGEQYF
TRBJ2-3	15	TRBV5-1	CASSPGTGKEDTQYF
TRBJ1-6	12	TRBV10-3	CAISAYNSPLHF
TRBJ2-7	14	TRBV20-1	CSAKRGRPYYEQYF
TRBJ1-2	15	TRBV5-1	CASSSAGTGVYGYTF
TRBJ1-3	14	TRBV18	CASSPKTEINTIYF
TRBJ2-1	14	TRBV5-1	CASSLYGGGNEQFF
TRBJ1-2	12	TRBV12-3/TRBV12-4	CASLEGRYGYTF
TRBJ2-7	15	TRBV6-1	CASSPTRDYPYEQYF
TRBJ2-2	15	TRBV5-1	CASSFHQANTGELFF